The present T cell receptor beta chain was sequenced within a study of blood T cell repertoires in COVID-19. As for the study in general: The study drew acute and convalescent COVID-19 samples from the United States, Italy and Spain.

The repertoire was sequenced with immunoSEQ multiplex PCR; TCRdb's copy has only in-frame clones and lacks some. In the table there are roughly 260,000 clones, about four fifths of which are singletons. Participants' own reports of clinical history determined their cohort assignment. Before they entered the study, exposed participants had met a COVID-19 case within 2 weeks. V trimming: 3 bases; J trimming: 6 bases; junction bases outside the gene matches: 5. The CDR3 consists of 14 residues. Germline V lookup: CDR1 SGHTA, CDR2 FQGTGA. The source of this sequence is a woman aged 40 to 50 who had been exposed to COVID-19. This chain uses TRBV7-3 with TRBJ2-3, with 8 bases identical to TRBD2. Sequenced input: PBMCs or T cells enriched from blood (not recorded which). CDR3 in amino acids: CASSLGTSSDTQYF. CDR3 coding DNA: TGTGCCAGCAGCTTGGGGACTAGTTCCGATACGCAGTATTTT.